This T cell receptor (beta chain) was sequenced for a study of cytomegalovirus exposure and HLA in healthy donors. Notes on the study in general: Many donors carried some public TCRs, although rarity characterized most TCR sequences. Reportedly, diagnosis of cytomegalovirus status by the classifier showed high specificity and sensitivity. CMV antigen specificity of a few CMV-associated chains was confirmed in vitro. The tendency of first-cohort TCR clusters to co-occur in the 120 or so validation repertoires was identified by a subsequent analysis.

As for this clone: The antigen is unknown.

Some clones are missing from TCRdb's copy, which holds only in-frame ones; the method was immunoSEQ multiplex PCR. This table holds 90,000 to 150,000 clones, roughly 90% found once. Sequences were obtained from PBMCs. This clonotype was obtained from a woman aged 18 to 35 in good health and CMV-seropositive.

For the CDR3, the DNA is TGTGCCAGCAGCTTCGGGACAGGGCGTTGGGAAAAACTGTTTTTT. Amino acids: CASSFGTGRWEKLFF. This chain connects TRBV7-9 to TRBJ1-4; the match to TRBD1 covers 9 bases. The CDR3 is 15 amino acids. Germline V gene data show CDR1 as SEHNR and CDR2 as FQNEAQ (reference sequence). Losses at the gene ends were 3 bases for V and 8 bases for J; bases not matched to a gene: 7. The full variable domain, in which reference TRBV7-9 and TRBJ1-4 provide the parts outside the CDR3, is DTGVSQNPRHKITKRGQNVTFRCDPISEHNRLYWYRQTLGQGPEFLTYFQNEAQLEKSRLLSDRFSAERPKGSFSTLEIQRTEQGDSAMYLCASSFGTGRWEKLFFGSGTQLSVL.